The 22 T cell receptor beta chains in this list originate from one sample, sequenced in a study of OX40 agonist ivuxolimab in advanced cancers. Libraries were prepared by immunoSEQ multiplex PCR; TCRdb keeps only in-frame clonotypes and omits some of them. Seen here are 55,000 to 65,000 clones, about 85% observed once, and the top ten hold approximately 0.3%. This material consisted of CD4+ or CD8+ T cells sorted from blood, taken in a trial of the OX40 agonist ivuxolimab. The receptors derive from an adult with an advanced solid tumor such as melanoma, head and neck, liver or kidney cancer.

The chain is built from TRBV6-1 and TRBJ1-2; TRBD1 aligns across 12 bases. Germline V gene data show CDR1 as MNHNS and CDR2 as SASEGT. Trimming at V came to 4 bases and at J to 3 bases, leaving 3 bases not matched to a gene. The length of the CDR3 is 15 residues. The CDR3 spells CASSAGQGAYYGYTF. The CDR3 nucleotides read TGTGCCAGCAGTGCGGGACAGGGGGCCTACTATGGCTACACCTTC.

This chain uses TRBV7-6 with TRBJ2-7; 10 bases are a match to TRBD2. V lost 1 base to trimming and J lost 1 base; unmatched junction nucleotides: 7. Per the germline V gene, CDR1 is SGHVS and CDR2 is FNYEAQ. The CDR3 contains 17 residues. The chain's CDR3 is CASSLGSGGINSYEQYF. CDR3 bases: TGTGCCAGCAGCTTAGGTAGCGGGGGGATTAATTCCTACGAGCAGTACTTC.

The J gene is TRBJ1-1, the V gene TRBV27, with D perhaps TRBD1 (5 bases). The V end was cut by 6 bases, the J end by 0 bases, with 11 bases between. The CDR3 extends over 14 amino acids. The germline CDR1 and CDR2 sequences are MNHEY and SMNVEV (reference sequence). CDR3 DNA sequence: TGTGCCAGCAGATTTCAGGGAATGAACACTGAAGCTTTCTTT. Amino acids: CASRFQGMNTEAFF.

This CDR3 is CASSLDASGNTIYF. The DNA for the CDR3 is TGCGCCAGCAGCCTAGATGCCTCTGGAAACACCATATATTTT. V usage is TRBV5-1 and J usage is TRBJ1-3, with D unresolved. Germline V CDR1 and CDR2: SGHRS, YFSETQ. The CDR3 contains 14 residues. The V and J ends lost 4 bases and 0 bases respectively, with 8 bases between them.

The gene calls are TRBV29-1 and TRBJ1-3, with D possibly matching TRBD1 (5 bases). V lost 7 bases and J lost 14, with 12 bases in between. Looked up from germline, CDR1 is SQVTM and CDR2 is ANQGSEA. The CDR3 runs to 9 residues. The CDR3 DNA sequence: TGCAGCGGGGGGGTGAAGCTATATTTT. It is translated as CSGGVKLYF.

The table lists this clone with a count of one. As DNA, the CDR3 is TGTGCCAGCAGCTTTACCCGGGACAGGGGAAGAAGTGGCAATCAGCCCCAGCATTTT. This translates into CASSFTRDRGRSGNQPQHF. V and J are TRBV5-6 and TRBJ1-5; TRBD1 agrees at 10 bases. The CDR3 contains 19 residues. In germline, CDR1 is SGHDT, CDR2 YYEEEE. V lost 2 bases and J lost 2; bases outside the gene matches: 13.

CDR3 sequence reads: CASSQVAAGETQYF. CDR3 sequence (DNA): TGCGCCAGCAGCCAAGTGGCAGCGGGGGAGACCCAGTACTTC. The gene calls are TRBV4-1 and TRBJ2-5; 7 positions agree with TRBD2. This CDR3 contains 14 residues. CDR1 is MGHRA and CDR2 is YSYEKL in the germline V gene. Losses at the gene ends were 1 base for V and 5 bases for J; bases not matched to a gene: 4.

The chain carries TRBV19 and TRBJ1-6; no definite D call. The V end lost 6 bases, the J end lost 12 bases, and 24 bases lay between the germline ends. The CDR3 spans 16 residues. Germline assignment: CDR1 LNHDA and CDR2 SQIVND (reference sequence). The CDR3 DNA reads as TGTGCCAGTAGCTCCGGGCCCACCGGTGGCGATTTACCCCTCCACTTT. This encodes CASSSGPTGGDLPLHF.

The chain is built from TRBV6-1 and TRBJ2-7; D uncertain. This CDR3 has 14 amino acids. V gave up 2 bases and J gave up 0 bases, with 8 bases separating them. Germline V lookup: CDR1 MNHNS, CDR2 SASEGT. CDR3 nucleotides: TGTGCCAGCAGTGAATATTATAGCTCCTACGAGCAGTACTTC. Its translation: CASSEYYSSYEQYF.

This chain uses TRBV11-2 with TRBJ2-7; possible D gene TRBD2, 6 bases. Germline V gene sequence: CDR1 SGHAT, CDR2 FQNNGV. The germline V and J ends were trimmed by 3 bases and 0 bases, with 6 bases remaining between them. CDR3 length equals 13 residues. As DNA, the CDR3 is TGTGCCAGCAGCTTGGGGGGCTCCTACGAGCAGTACTTC. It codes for CASSLGGSYEQYF. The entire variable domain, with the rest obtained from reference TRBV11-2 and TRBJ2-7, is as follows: EAGVAQSPRYKIIEKRQSVAFWCNPISGHATLYWYQQILGQGPKLLIQFQNNGVVDDSQLPKDRFSAERLKGVDSTLKIQPAKLEDSAVYLCASSLGGSYEQYFGPGTRLTVT.

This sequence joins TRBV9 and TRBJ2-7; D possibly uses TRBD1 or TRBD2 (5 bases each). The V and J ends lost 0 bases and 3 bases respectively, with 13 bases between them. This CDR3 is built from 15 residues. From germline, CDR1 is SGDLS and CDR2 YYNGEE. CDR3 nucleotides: TGTGCCAGCAGCGTAGGGGCAGGGACCTACTACGAGCAGTACTTC. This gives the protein CASSVGAGTYYEQYF.

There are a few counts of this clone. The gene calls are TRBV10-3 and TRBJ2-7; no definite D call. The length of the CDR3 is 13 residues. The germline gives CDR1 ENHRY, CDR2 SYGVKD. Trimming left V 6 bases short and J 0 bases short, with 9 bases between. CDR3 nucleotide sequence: TGTGCCATCAGGATGGTTCTCTCCTACGAGCAGTACTTC. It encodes CAIRMVLSYEQYF.

DNA of the CDR3: TGTGCCTGGAGTGTTCCTTCTCGTCTTAGGCCTACTGAAGCTTTCTTT. This sequence encodes CAWSVPSRLRPTEAFF. The chain joins TRBV30 to TRBJ1-1; no firm D call. V was clipped by 0 bases and J by 5 bases, with 19 bases between them. CDR3 length: 16 amino acids. Germline loops: CDR1 GTSNPN, CDR2 SVGIG (reference sequence).

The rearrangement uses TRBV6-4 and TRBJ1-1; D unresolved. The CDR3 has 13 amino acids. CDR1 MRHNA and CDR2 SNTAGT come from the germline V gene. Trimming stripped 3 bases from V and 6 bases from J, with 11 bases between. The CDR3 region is CASSEWADAEAFF. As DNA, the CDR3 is TGTGCCAGCAGTGAATGGGCAGACGCTGAAGCTTTCTTT.

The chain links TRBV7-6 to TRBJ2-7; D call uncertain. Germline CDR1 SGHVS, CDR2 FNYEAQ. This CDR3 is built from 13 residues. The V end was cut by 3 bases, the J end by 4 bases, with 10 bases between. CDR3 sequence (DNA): TGTGCCAGCAGCTTTTCGAAGGGTTACGAGCAGTACTTC. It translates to CASSFSKGYEQYF. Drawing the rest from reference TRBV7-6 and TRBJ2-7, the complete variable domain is GAGVSQSPRYKVTKRGQDVALRCDPISGHVSLYWYRQALGQGPEFLTYFNYEAQQDKSGLPNDRFSAERPEGSISTLTIQRTEQRDSAMYRCASSFSKGYEQYFGPGTRLTVT.

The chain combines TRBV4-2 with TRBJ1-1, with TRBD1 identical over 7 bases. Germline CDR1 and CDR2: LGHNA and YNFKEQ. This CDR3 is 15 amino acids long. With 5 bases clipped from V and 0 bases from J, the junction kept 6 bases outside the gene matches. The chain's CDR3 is CASSARQGVNTEAFF. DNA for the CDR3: TGTGCCAGCAGCGCCCGACAGGGAGTGAACACTGAAGCTTTCTTT.

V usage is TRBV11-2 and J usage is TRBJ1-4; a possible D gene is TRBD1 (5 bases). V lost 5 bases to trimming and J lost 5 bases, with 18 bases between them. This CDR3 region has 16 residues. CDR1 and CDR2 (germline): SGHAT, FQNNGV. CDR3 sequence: CASSGPSWGRNEKLFF. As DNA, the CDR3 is TGTGCCAGCAGCGGCCCATCGTGGGGGAGGAATGAAAAACTGTTTTTT.

CDR3: CASSPRQFSSYNSPLHF. The DNA of the CDR3 is TGTGCCAGCTCACCCCGACAGTTTAGCTCCTATAATTCACCCCTCCACTTT. The J gene is TRBJ1-6, the V gene TRBV18, with a tentative D call TRBD1 (5 bases). The CDR3 totals 17 residues. V was trimmed by 3 bases and J by 0 bases, leaving 12 bases between them. Per the germline V gene, CDR1 is KGHSH and CDR2 is LQKENI.

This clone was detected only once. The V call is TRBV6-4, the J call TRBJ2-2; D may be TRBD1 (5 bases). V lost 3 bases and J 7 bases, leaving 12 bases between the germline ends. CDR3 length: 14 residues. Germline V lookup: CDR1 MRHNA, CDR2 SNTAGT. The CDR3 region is CASSDKGDVGELFF. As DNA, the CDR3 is TGTGCCAGCAGTGATAAAGGGGATGTCGGGGAGCTGTTTTTT.

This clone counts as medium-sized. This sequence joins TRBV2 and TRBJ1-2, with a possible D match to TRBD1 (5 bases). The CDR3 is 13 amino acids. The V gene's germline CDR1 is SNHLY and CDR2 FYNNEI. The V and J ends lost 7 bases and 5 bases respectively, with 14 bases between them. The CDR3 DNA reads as TGTGCCAGCACGACTCCTGGGGGGTATGGCTACACCTTC. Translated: CASTTPGGYGYTF.

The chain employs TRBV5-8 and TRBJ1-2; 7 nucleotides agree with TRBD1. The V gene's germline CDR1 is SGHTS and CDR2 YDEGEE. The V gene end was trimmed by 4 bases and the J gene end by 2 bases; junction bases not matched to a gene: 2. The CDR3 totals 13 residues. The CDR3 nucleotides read TGTGCCAGCAGCAAGACAGGGAACTATGGCTACACCTTC. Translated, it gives CASSKTGNYGYTF.

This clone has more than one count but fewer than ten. The CDR3 DNA sequence: TGTGCCAGCAGCAACCACAGGGGGCTAGATGAAAAACTGTTTTTT. The encoded protein is CASSNHRGLDEKLFF. The chain recombines TRBV21-1 with TRBJ1-4; no check of the table's D call, TRBD1, against the DNA was made. TRBV21-1 is a listed pseudogene. CDR3 length: 15 amino acids.